This TCR beta chain was obtained from a study of human CD8 memory T cell subsets. Study-wide points: Stem-like memory and precursor exhausted T cell repertoires had very little in common with each other.

In regard to this clonotype: Its matching antigen is unknown.

Researchers made TCR beta libraries via UMI-labeled 5' RACE. Original data processing: Functional CDR3 beta clonotypes numbered about 2,700 to 20,000 in each TCR beta library. Each CDR3 protein gets one entry in TCRdb, which reprocessed the 5' RACE reads and gives no DNA. These V and J calls originate from TCRdb's pipeline instead of the authors' own analysis. In all, the sample yields about 10,000 distinct CDR3 sequences. Negative magnetic selection enriched total CD8+ T cells. RNA was isolated from duplicate vials, each containing about 150,000 sorted CD8+ T cells, for every subset. The CDR3 is 15 amino acids. Germline V lookup: CDR1 ENHRY, CDR2 SYGVKD.

The specimen sequenced was CD8+ T cells from PBMCs. This receptor was identified in a human donor in good health. The J gene is TRBJ2-2, the V gene TRBV10-3; without DNA, the TCRdb call of TRBD1 cannot be checked. The CDR3 sequence: CAIRGDRGPTGELFF.